The 9 T cell receptor beta chains given below trace back to one sample, sequenced in a study of OX40 agonist ivuxolimab in advanced cancers. The method was immunoSEQ multiplex PCR; TCRdb's version includes in-frame clones alone and lacks a portion of them. The repertoire includes some 45,000 clones, about 89% of them detected once, and about an eighth sits in the top ten. Sequenced here: CD4+ or CD8+ T cells sorted from blood, sampled in a trial of the OX40 agonist ivuxolimab. These receptors were taken from an adult with an advanced solid tumor such as melanoma, head and neck, liver or kidney cancer.

J is TRBJ2-3 and V is TRBV2; 7 bases are shared with TRBD1. The V gene's germline CDR1 is SNHLY and CDR2 FYNNEI. The junction had 8 bases not matched to a gene; V was cut back by 8 bases and J by 0 bases. CDR3 length equals 15 residues. The DNA of the CDR3 is TGTGCCAGCTCACAGGGGATCACTAGCACAGATACGCAGTATTTT. Its protein product is CASSQGITSTDTQYF.

Only a few counts were recorded for this clone. The rearrangement links TRBV4-3 to TRBJ1-2; no definite D call. Germline-derived CDR1 and CDR2 are LGHNA and YSLEER. CDR3 length equals 14 residues. The ends were cut back, 1 base at V and 8 bases at J, with 14 bases in the middle. The CDR3 region is CASSQGPGDVGYTF. Here the CDR3 DNA reads TGCGCCAGCAGCCAAGGTCCAGGCGATGTGGGCTACACCTTC.

The V call is TRBV19, the J call TRBJ1-1; the D gene is possibly TRBD1 (5 bases). V gave up 5 bases and J gave up 7 bases, with 11 bases separating them. This CDR3 spans 12 amino acids. CDR1 and CDR2 (germline): LNHDA, SQIVND (reference sequence). Written as DNA, the CDR3 is TGTGCCAGTAGTCTCTTTGGGGGTGAAGCTTTCTTT. Its translation is CASSLFGGEAFF. Full variable domain (rest looked up from reference TRBV19 and TRBJ1-1): DGGITQSPKYLFRKEGQNVTLSCEQNLNHDAMYWYRQDPGQGLRLIYYSQIVNDFQKGDIAEGYSVSREKKESFPLTVTSAQKNPTAFYLCASSLFGGEAFFGQGTRLTVV.

The chain recombines TRBV4-3 with TRBJ1-2; 8 bases map to TRBD1. J gave up 2 bases and V 5 bases, and 4 bases lay outside the gene matches. Per germline, CDR1 LGHNA and CDR2 YSLEER. The CDR3 is 14 amino acids. The CDR3 sequence: CASSKQGVNYGYTF. CDR3 nucleotides: TGCGCCAGCAGCAAACAGGGGGTAAACTATGGCTACACCTTC.

This clone has just one count. The rearrangement links TRBV7-9 to TRBJ1-1, with D perhaps TRBD1 (5 bases). Germline loops: CDR1 SEHNR, CDR2 FQNEAQ (reference sequence). Trimming removed 1 base at V and 1 base at J, with 13 bases between. The CDR3 is made up of 16 amino acids. The CDR3 loop reads CASSLGGADKNTEAFF. The DNA of the CDR3 is TGTGCCAGCAGCTTAGGGGGTGCGGACAAGAACACTGAAGCTTTCTTT.

This clone was observed a few times. This chain links TRBV14 with TRBJ2-1; maybe TRBD1 (5 bases). Trimming removed 4 bases at V and 4 bases at J, with 14 bases between. The CDR3 contains 15 residues. The V gene's germline CDR1 is SGHDN and CDR2 FVKESK. The CDR3 sequence is CASSPVRALYNEQFF. The CDR3 DNA follows: TGTGCCAGCAGCCCGGTCAGGGCACTTTACAATGAGCAGTTCTTC.

The chain combines TRBV19 with TRBJ2-3; D gene unclear. This CDR3 has 13 amino acids. The germline CDR1 and CDR2 sequences are LNHDA and SQIVND (reference sequence). The V gene lost 7 bases and the J gene lost 5 bases, with 13 bases spanning the gap. In DNA, the CDR3 is TGTGCCAGTAAGGAAGAGCGCCGAGATACGCAGTATTTT. Amino acid sequence: CASKEERRDTQYF.

This clone showed up just once. This sequence joins TRBV21-1 and TRBJ2-3; TRBD2 is taken as the D call from the table, unchecked against the DNA. TRBV21-1 is tagged as a pseudogene. The CDR3 totals 22 residues. For the CDR3, the DNA is TGTGCCAGCAGCGCGCAAGAAAAAACATACCGGGGGGGCCGGACGTGTACAGATACGCAGTATTTT. Its translation is CASSAQEKTYRGGRTCTDTQYF.

In nucleotides, the CDR3 is TGTGCCAGCAGCCCGGACGGGTACGAGCAGTACTTC. Its translation is CASSPDGYEQYF. The gene calls are TRBV7-9 and TRBJ2-7; D gene ambiguous. The CDR3 contains 12 residues. Germline values: CDR1 SEHNR, CDR2 FQNEAQ (reference sequence). The ends were cut back, 5 bases at V and 4 bases at J, with 9 bases in the middle.